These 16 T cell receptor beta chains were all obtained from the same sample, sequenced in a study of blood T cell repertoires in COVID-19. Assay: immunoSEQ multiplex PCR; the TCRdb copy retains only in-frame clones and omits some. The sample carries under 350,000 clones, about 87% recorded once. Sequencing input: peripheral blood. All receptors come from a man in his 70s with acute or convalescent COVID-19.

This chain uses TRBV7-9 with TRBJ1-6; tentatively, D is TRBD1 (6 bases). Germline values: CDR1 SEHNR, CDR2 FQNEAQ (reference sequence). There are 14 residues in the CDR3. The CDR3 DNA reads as TGTGCGGGGGCAACGGGACCGAACAATTCACCCCTCCACTTT. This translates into CAGATGPNNSPLHF.

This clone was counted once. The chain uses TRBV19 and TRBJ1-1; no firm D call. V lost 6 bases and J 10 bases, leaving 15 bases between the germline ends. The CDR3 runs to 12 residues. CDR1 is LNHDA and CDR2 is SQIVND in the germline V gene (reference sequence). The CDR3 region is CASSSRGPGAFF. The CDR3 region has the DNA TGTGCCAGTAGCTCCCGAGGTCCGGGAGCTTTCTTT.

The CDR3, as DNA: TGCGCCAGCAGCTTGGGGCTAGTCCCGGAGACCCAGTACTTC. Amino acid sequence: CASSLGLVPETQYF. The gene calls are TRBV5-1 and TRBJ2-5; D gene ambiguous. Trimming took off 0 bases at V and 5 bases at J, with 11 bases between the two ends. The CDR3 is 14 amino acids. Germline V lookup: CDR1 SGHRS, CDR2 YFSETQ.

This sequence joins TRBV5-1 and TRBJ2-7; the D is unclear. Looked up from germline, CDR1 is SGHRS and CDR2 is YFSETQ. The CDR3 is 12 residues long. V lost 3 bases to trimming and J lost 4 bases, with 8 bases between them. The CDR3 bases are TGCGCCAGCAGCTCGCAGGTGTACGAGCAGTACTTC. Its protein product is CASSSQVYEQYF.

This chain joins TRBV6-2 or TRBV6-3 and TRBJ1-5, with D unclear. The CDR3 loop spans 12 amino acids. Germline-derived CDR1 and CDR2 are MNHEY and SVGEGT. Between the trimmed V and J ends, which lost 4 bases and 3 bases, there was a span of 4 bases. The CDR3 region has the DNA TGTGCCAGCAGTTTCTTCAATCAGCCCCAGCATTTT. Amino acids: CASSFFNQPQHF.

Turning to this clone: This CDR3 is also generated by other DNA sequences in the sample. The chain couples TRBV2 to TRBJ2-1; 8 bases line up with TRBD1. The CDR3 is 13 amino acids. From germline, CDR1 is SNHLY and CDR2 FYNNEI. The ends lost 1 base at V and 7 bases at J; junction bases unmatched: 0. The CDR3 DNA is TGTGCCAGCAGTGAAGACAGGGGGAATGAGCAGTTCTTC. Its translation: CASSEDRGNEQFF.

This CDR3 is CASRGWADRGETQYF. CDR3 bases: TGTGCCAGCAGGGGTTGGGCCGACAGGGGAGAGACCCAGTACTTC. The rearrangement links TRBV7-2 to TRBJ2-5, with 8 bases lining up with TRBD1. Germline values: CDR1 SGHTA, CDR2 FQGNSA. This CDR3 spans 15 amino acids. The V and J ends lost 6 bases and 4 bases, in that order; junction bases with no gene match: 10. Complete variable domain (other parts from reference TRBV7-2 and TRBJ2-5): GAGVSQSPSNKVTEKGKDVELRCDPISGHTALYWYRQSLGQGLEFLIYFQGNSAPDKSGLPSDRFSAERTGGSVSTLTIQRTQQEDSAVYLCASRGWADRGETQYFGPGTRLLVL.

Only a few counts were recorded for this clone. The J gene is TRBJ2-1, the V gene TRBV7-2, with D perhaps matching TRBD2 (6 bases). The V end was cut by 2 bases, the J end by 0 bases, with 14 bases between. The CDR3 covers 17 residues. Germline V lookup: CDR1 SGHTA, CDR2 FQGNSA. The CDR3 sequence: CASSLLTGRGSYNEQFF. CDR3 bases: TGTGCCAGCAGCTTATTAACCGGGAGAGGCTCCTACAATGAGCAGTTCTTC.

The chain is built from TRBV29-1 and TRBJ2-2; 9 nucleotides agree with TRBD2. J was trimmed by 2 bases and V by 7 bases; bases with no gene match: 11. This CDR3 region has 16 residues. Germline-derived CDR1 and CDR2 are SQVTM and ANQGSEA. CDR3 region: CSASGASGTNTGELFF. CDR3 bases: TGCAGCGCCTCAGGGGCTAGCGGGACAAACACCGGGGAGCTGTTTTTT.

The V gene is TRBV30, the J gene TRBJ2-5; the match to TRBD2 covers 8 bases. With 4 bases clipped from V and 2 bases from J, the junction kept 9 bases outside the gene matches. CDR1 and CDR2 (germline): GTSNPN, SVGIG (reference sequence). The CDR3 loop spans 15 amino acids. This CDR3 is CAWTRGGQLQETQYF. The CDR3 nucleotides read TGTGCCTGGACCCGGGGGGGGCAGCTACAAGAGACCCAGTACTTC.

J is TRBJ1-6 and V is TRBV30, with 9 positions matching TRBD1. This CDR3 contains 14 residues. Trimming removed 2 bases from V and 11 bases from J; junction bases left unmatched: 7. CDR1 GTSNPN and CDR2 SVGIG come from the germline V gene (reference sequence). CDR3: CAWSWRTGVAPLHF. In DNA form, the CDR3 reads TGTGCCTGGAGTTGGAGGACAGGGGTGGCACCCCTCCACTTT.

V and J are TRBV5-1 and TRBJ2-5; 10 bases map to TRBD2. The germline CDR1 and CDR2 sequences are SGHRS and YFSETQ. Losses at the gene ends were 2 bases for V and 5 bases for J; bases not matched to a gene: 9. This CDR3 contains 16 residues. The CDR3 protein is CASSLERGGRRETQYF. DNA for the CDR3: TGCGCCAGCAGCTTAGAGCGGGGGGGCCGCCGGGAGACCCAGTACTTC. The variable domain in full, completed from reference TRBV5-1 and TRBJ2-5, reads KAGVTQTPRYLIKTRGQQVTLSCSPISGHRSVSWYQQTPGQGLQFLFEYFSETQRNKGNFPGRFSGRQFSNSRSEMNVSTLELGDSALYLCASSLERGGRRETQYFGPGTRLLVL.

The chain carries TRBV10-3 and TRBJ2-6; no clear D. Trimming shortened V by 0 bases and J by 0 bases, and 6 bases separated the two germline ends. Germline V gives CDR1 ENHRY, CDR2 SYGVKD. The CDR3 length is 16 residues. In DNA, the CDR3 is TGTGCCATCAGTGAGTCCCCGGGCTCTGGGGCCAACGTCCTGACTTTC. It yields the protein CAISESPGSGANVLTF.

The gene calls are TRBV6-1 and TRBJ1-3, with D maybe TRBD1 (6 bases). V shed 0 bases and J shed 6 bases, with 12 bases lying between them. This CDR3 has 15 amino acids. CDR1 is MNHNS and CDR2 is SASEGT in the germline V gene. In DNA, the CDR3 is TGTGCCAGCAGTGAAGCGCGGGGGGCTTCAAACACCATATATTTT. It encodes CASSEARGASNTIYF.

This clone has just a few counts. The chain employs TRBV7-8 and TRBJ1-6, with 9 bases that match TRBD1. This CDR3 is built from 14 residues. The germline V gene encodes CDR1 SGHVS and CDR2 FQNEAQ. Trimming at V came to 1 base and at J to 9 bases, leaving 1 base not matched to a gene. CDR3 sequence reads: CASSLGQGVSPLHF. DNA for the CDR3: TGTGCCAGCAGCTTAGGACAGGGGGTTTCACCCCTCCACTTT.

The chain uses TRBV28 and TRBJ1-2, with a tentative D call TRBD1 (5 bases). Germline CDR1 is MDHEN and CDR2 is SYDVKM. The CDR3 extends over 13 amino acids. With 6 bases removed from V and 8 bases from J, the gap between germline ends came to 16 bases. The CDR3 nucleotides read TGTGCCAGCAGCCGCGCGGGGCTCGAAGGCTACACCTTC. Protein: CASSRAGLEGYTF.